These 31 T cell receptor beta chains originate from one sample sequenced in a study of naive and memory T cell subsets. Whole-study results and caveats: Possibly reflecting memory cells re-expressing CD45RA, a few larger clonotypes occurred in naive repertoires, especially CD8.

These receptors have no identified antigens. Both TRBC1 and TRBC2 were covered by a beta constant-region primer of two equimolar oligonucleotides. The ligated cDNA underwent four PCR rounds using SP2 and nested alpha and beta constant-region primers. In TCRdb, the UMI-ligation and nested PCR reads were re-called with MiXCR into one record per CDR3 protein. The sample lists roughly 150,000 distinct CDR3 sequences; 22% were seen once. The sequenced sample was naive CD4+ T cells from blood. Receptors were obtained from a human donor in good health.

The chain carries TRBV6-6 and TRBJ2-4; perhaps TRBD1 as D (6 bases). Germline V gene sequence: CDR1 MNHNY, CDR2 SVGAGI (reference sequence). CDR3 size: 16 residues. The ends were cut back, 6 bases at V and 0 bases at J, with 15 bases in the middle. Here the CDR3 DNA reads TGTGCCAGCAGGATCACAGGGAACCTAGCCAAAAACATTCAGTACTTC. It is translated as CASRITGNLAKNIQYF.

This clonotype was observed a few times. The chain uses TRBV7-9 and TRBJ1-1, with no clear D. Trimming cost V 4 bases and J 1 base, with 13 bases left between them. The germline V gene has CDR1 SEHNR and CDR2 FQNEAQ (reference sequence). The CDR3 is 15 amino acids. The CDR3 here is CASSSRSVGNTEAFF. Written as DNA, the CDR3 is TGTGCCAGCAGCTCCCGGTCAGTCGGGAACACTGAAGCTTTCTTT. The full variable domain, in which reference TRBV7-9 and TRBJ1-1 provide the parts outside the CDR3, is DTGVSQNPRHKITKRGQNVTFRCDPISEHNRLYWYRQTLGQGPEFLTYFQNEAQLEKSRLLSDRFSAERPKGSFSTLEIQRTEQGDSAMYLCASSSRSVGNTEAFFGQGTRLTVV.

This sequence joins TRBV10-3 and TRBJ2-2; 11 bases align to TRBD2. CDR3 size: 17 residues. With 3 bases clipped from V and 0 bases from J, the junction kept 3 bases outside the gene matches. Germline values: CDR1 ENHRY, CDR2 SYGVKD. As DNA, the CDR3 is TGTGCCATCAGTGAAAAGGGACTAGCGGCGAACACCGGGGAGCTGTTTTTT. It translates to CAISEKGLAANTGELFF.

This sequence joins TRBV7-2 and TRBJ2-5; D gene unclear. CDR1 and CDR2 (germline): SGHTA, FQGNSA. V dropped 1 base and J dropped 4 bases, with 10 bases sitting between them. The CDR3 has 14 amino acids. CDR3 residues: CASSLVAGSETQYF. The CDR3 DNA is TGTGCCAGCAGCTTAGTTGCTGGGTCAGAGACCCAGTACTTC.

This clonotype has more than one count but fewer than ten. The rearrangement links TRBV7-8 to TRBJ2-1; D is possibly TRBD1 (5 bases). V was shortened by 5 bases and J by 7 bases, with 15 bases between the two germline ends. Germline CDR1 is SGHVS and CDR2 is FQNEAQ. CDR3 size: 14 residues. DNA of the CDR3: TGTGCCAGCAGCGGGATGGCCTCAGGGAATGAGCAGTTCTTC. This codes for CASSGMASGNEQFF. Supplemented by reference TRBV7-8 and TRBJ2-1, the full variable domain reads GAGVSQSPRYKVAKRGQDVALRCDPISGHVSLFWYQQALGQGPEFLTYFQNEAQLDKSGLPSDRFFAERPEGSVSTLKIQRTQQEDSAVYLCASSGMASGNEQFFGPGTRLTVL.

The chain combines TRBV6-5 with TRBJ2-2; D may correspond to TRBD1 or TRBD2 (5 bases each). This CDR3 spans 18 amino acids. Germline V lookup: CDR1 MNHEY, CDR2 SVGAGI. The V end lost 6 bases, the J end lost 2 bases, and 22 bases lay between the germline ends. The CDR3 DNA reads TGTGCCAGCAGCTCTAGGCCCCCCGGGACGGCTAACACCGGGGAGCTGTTTTTT. Its translation: CASSSRPPGTANTGELFF.

The chain links TRBV25-1 to TRBJ2-3, with TRBD1 matching 7 bases. The CDR3 extends over 14 amino acids. The germline V gene has CDR1 MGHDK and CDR2 SYGVNS. V lost 8 bases to trimming and J lost 4 bases; unmatched junction nucleotides: 9. CDR3 sequence reads: CASSPAGGSDTQYF. The CDR3 DNA reads as TGTGCCAGCTCCCCGGCAGGGGGTTCAGATACGCAGTATTTT.

This clonotype has more than one count but fewer than ten. V and J are TRBV12-3 or TRBV12-4 and TRBJ1-2; 11 nucleotides line up with TRBD1. The CDR3 spans 12 residues. Trimming removed 8 bases from V and 7 bases from J; junction bases left unmatched: 3. The CDR3 DNA follows: TGTGCCAGCTCCGGACAGGGGGCTGGCTACACCTTC. This codes for CASSGQGAGYTF.

The CDR3 loop is CASNKNTEAFF. The DNA of the CDR3 is TGTGCCAGCAACAAAAACACTGAAGCTTTCTTT. The rearrangement links TRBV6-6 to TRBJ1-1; no firm D call. Trimming pared 7 bases from V and 2 bases from J, leaving 5 bases between. Germline CDR1 is MNHNY and CDR2 is SVGAGI (reference sequence). The length of the CDR3 is 11 residues.

In this sample, this clonotype turned up a few times. The rearrangement joins TRBV28 to TRBJ2-7; 7 bases are a match to TRBD1. In germline, CDR1 is MDHEN, CDR2 SYDVKM. Trimming took 3 bases from V and 2 from J; bases not matched to a gene: 10. The CDR3 extends over 16 amino acids. CDR3 coding DNA: TGTGCCAGCAGTTTTATGGGCAGGGGGACACCCTACGAGCAGTACTTC. This codes for CASSFMGRGTPYEQYF.

The J gene is TRBJ2-1, the V gene TRBV20-1, with D perhaps given as TRBD1 or TRBD2 (5 bases each). Germline V CDR1 and CDR2: DFQATT, SNEGSKA (reference sequence). V shed 2 bases and J shed 3 bases, with 20 bases lying between them. The CDR3 consists of 17 residues. The CDR3 reads CSARSEAGLADYNEQFF. CDR3 nucleotides: TGCAGTGCTAGATCGGAGGCAGGGCTAGCAGACTACAATGAGCAGTTCTTC.

Ten or more counts support this clonotype. The rearrangement uses TRBV6-5 and TRBJ2-7; D uncertain. V was pared by 2 bases and J by 4 bases, with 15 bases between. The CDR3 is 15 residues long. Germline CDR1 and CDR2: MNHEY and SVGAGI. The CDR3 spells CASSYGGLERYEQYF. The CDR3 nucleotides read TGTGCCAGCAGTTACGGTGGCCTGGAAAGATACGAGCAGTACTTC.

This clonotype has just a few counts. The J gene is TRBJ2-4, the V gene TRBV15; tentatively, D is TRBD1 (6 bases). The CDR3 spans 19 residues. Per the germline V gene, CDR1 is LNHNV and CDR2 is YYDKDF (reference sequence). Trimming stripped 0 bases from V and 0 bases from J, with 18 bases between. In nucleotides, the CDR3 is TGTGCCACCAGCAGAGATAAACAGGGATCGCTTCTAGCCAAAAACATTCAGTACTTC. This codes for CATSRDKQGSLLAKNIQYF.

In its sample, this clonotype was seen a few times. V usage is TRBV10-3 and J usage is TRBJ2-5; a weak D match, TRBD2 (6 bases). The CDR3 is 13 residues long. The germline CDR1 and CDR2 sequences are ENHRY and SYGVKD. V dropped 9 bases and J dropped 1 base, with 12 bases sitting between them. CDR3 protein: CAISGSSQETQYF. CDR3 sequence (DNA): TGTGCCATATCCGGGAGCTCCCAAGAGACCCAGTACTTC.

The chain has TRBV7-9 and TRBJ2-7; D unclear. The CDR3 spans 16 residues. V lost 6 bases and J 3 bases, leaving 21 bases between the germline ends. CDR1 SEHNR and CDR2 FQNEAQ come from the germline V gene (reference sequence). The CDR3 region is CASSNYGFGVYYEQYF. The CDR3 DNA is TGTGCCAGCAGTAATTACGGGTTTGGGGTGTACTACGAGCAGTACTTC.

The chain employs TRBV2 and TRBJ2-2; 7 bases match TRBD2. From germline, CDR1 is SNHLY and CDR2 FYNNEI. CDR3 length equals 14 residues. V gave up 6 bases and J gave up 4 bases; unmatched junction bases: 5. Here the CDR3 reads CASRGGLRTGELFF. The CDR3 nucleotides are TGTGCCAGCAGGGGGGGGTTACGCACCGGGGAGCTGTTTTTT.

The V call is TRBV2, the J call TRBJ1-1; 7 nucleotides line up with TRBD1. Germline assignment: CDR1 SNHLY and CDR2 FYNNEI. This CDR3 has 13 amino acids. With V trimmed by 4 bases and J by 4 bases, 3 bases remained unmatched. The CDR3 loop is CASSGQGGTEAFF. CDR3 DNA sequence: TGTGCCAGCAGTGGACAGGGTGGCACTGAAGCTTTCTTT.

The rearrangement joins TRBV10-1 to TRBJ2-7; possibly TRBD1 or TRBD2 for D (6 bases each). In germline, CDR1 is WNHNN, CDR2 SYGVQD (reference sequence). CDR3 length: 16 amino acids. V dropped 0 bases and J dropped 2 bases, with 14 bases sitting between them. CDR3 DNA sequence: TGCGCCAGCAGTGAGTCAGGGGGACTCTTCGCCTACGAGCAGTACTTC. Translating it yields CASSESGGLFAYEQYF.

V is TRBV10-3 and J is TRBJ1-1, with a weak D call TRBD1 (6 bases). The CDR3 runs 12 residues. The germline gives CDR1 ENHRY, CDR2 SYGVKD. Trimming cost V 6 bases and J 6 bases, with 11 bases left between them. Here the CDR3 reads CAISQGTAEAFF. The DNA for the CDR3 is TGTGCCATCAGCCAGGGGACCGCTGAAGCTTTCTTT.

This clonotype was seen only a few times. The chain is built from TRBV7-2 and TRBJ2-4; D remains unclear. Germline values: CDR1 SGHTA, CDR2 FQGNSA. Trimming cost V 5 bases and J 0 bases, with 17 bases left between them. The CDR3 runs 17 residues. Here the CDR3 DNA reads TGTGCCAGCAGCCTCTCCCGGACGACCCTAGCCAAAAACATTCAGTACTTC. As protein: CASSLSRTTLAKNIQYF.

This clonotype was picked up a small number of times. The chain has TRBV28 and TRBJ2-1; D ambiguous. The CDR3 is made up of 15 amino acids. From germline, CDR1 is MDHEN and CDR2 SYDVKM. V lost 3 bases and J lost 0, with 9 bases in between. The CDR3 loop is CASSFWQSSYNEQFF. DNA of the CDR3: TGTGCCAGCAGTTTCTGGCAGAGCTCCTACAATGAGCAGTTCTTC.

This clonotype has more than one count but fewer than ten. The chain employs TRBV7-8 and TRBJ2-3; 12 bases match TRBD2. The V gene's germline CDR1 is SGHVS and CDR2 FQNEAQ. Losses at the gene ends were 6 bases for V and 6 bases for J; bases not matched to a gene: 10. The CDR3 loop spans 16 amino acids. Here the CDR3 reads CASRTTRLAGEDTQYF. CDR3 DNA: TGTGCCAGCAGAACCACAAGACTAGCGGGAGAGGATACGCAGTATTTT.

The table lists this clonotype with many counts. The chain combines TRBV10-2 with TRBJ2-1; 7 positions agree with TRBD2. Germline V CDR1 and CDR2: WSHSY, SAAADI. CDR3 length: 13 amino acids. J was trimmed by 9 bases and V by 7 bases; bases with no gene match: 9. The chain's CDR3 is CASIKAGVFEQFF. DNA for the CDR3: TGCGCCAGCATCAAGGCGGGAGTGTTTGAGCAGTTCTTC.

The CDR3 spells CASSQAAQGPDTQYF. The CDR3 DNA reads TGCGCCAGCAGCCAAGCGGCACAGGGGCCAGATACGCAGTATTTT. The chain combines TRBV4-3 with TRBJ2-3, with TRBD1 matching over 7 bases. V lost 1 base and J lost 4; bases outside the gene matches: 5. There are 15 residues in the CDR3. The germline CDR1 and CDR2 sequences are LGHNA and YSLEER.

This clonotype was found a few times. The gene calls are TRBV24-1 and TRBJ2-3, with TRBD1 as a possible D gene (6 bases). Germline CDR1 KGHDR, CDR2 SFDVKD. The CDR3 is 16 residues long. The V end was cut by 9 bases, the J end by 1 base, with 19 bases between. In nucleotides, the CDR3 is TGTGCCACCGGAACAACCAGGGGTTTTCGCACAGATACGCAGTATTTT. As protein: CATGTTRGFRTDTQYF.

In its sample, this clonotype was seen a few times. The chain links TRBV12-3 or TRBV12-4 to TRBJ1-1; D uncertain. This CDR3 contains 14 residues. V shed 1 base and J shed 3 bases, with 9 bases lying between them. CDR3 sequence: CASSLETLDTEAFF. The CDR3 nucleotides are TGTGCCAGCAGTTTAGAGACACTTGACACTGAAGCTTTCTTT.

V is TRBV12-3 or TRBV12-4 and J is TRBJ1-5, with D possibly being TRBD1 (5 bases). The CDR3 loop spans 14 amino acids. V was shortened by 5 bases and J by 2 bases, with 10 bases between the two germline ends. The CDR3 sequence is CASSRRDRNQPQHF. For the CDR3, the DNA is TGTGCCAGCAGTCGCAGGGACCGCAATCAGCCCCAGCATTTT.

This chain uses TRBV18 with TRBJ2-7; possible D gene TRBD1, 6 bases. Trimming pared 2 bases from V and 7 bases from J, leaving 12 bases between. The germline gives CDR1 KGHSH, CDR2 LQKENI. The CDR3 loop spans 13 amino acids. The CDR3 loop reads CASSPRGNKEQYF. For the CDR3, the DNA is TGTGCCAGCTCACCAAGGGGGAACAAGGAGCAGTACTTC. The full variable domain, completed using reference TRBV18 and TRBJ2-7, is NAGVMQNPRHLVRRRGQEARLRCSPMKGHSHVYWYRQLPEEGLKFMVYLQKENIIDESGMPKERFSAEFPKEGPSILRIQQVVRGDSAAYFCASSPRGNKEQYFGPGTRLTVT.

The rearrangement joins TRBV12-5 to TRBJ2-7; weak D call: TRBD2 (5 bases). V dropped 4 bases and J dropped 1 base, with 8 bases sitting between them. Germline lookup yields CDR1 LGHNT and CDR2 FRNRAP. CDR3 length: 13 amino acids. CDR3 coding DNA: TGTGCTAGTGGTTGGACGGGGTCCTACGAGCAGTACTTC. Its translation is CASGWTGSYEQYF.

J is TRBJ1-3 and V is TRBV20-1; the D gene is possibly TRBD1 (5 bases). V was cut by 0 bases and J by 0 bases, with 9 bases left in between. The CDR3 runs to 15 residues. CDR1 is DFQATT and CDR2 is SNEGSKA in the germline V gene (reference sequence). The CDR3 region has the DNA TGCAGTGCTAGAGATTTAGGGACCTCTGGAAACACCATATATTTT. It yields the protein CSARDLGTSGNTIYF.

V usage is TRBV28 and J usage is TRBJ1-1; D uncertain. The CDR3 is 14 amino acids. V was pared by 4 bases and J by 2 bases, with 11 bases between. Germline loops: CDR1 MDHEN, CDR2 SYDVKM. CDR3 sequence reads: CASSSLPANTEAFF. The CDR3 DNA reads TGTGCCAGCAGTTCCCTCCCAGCTAACACTGAAGCTTTCTTT.